The 30 T cell receptor beta chains below were found in one sample sequenced in a study of T cell responses to AZD1222 COVID-19 vaccine. Sequenced by immunoSEQ multiplex PCR; TCRdb stores in-frame clones only, minus some. The sample consists of 65,000 to 85,000 clones, about four fifths of them appearing once. This specimen was peripheral blood, taken 28 days after the second AZD1222 dose. The receptors derive from an adult who received the AZD1222 COVID-19 vaccine.

This rearrangement joins TRBV7-3 to TRBJ1-2; D unclear. Germline CDR1 SGHTA, CDR2 FQGTGA. The V and J ends lost 5 bases and 7 bases respectively, with 26 bases between them. The CDR3 totals 17 residues. The DNA of the CDR3 is TGTGCCAGCAGCCCCTTACCGACCCGCTATTCTTATATTGGCTACACCTTC. Translation gives CASSPLPTRYSYIGYTF.

This clone was recorded a few times. The J gene is TRBJ1-2, the V gene TRBV24-1, with D maybe TRBD1 (6 bases). Per the germline V gene, CDR1 is KGHDR and CDR2 is SFDVKD. The CDR3 loop spans 13 amino acids. Between the trimmed V and J ends, which lost 7 bases and 2 bases, there was a span of 10 bases. The CDR3 loop reads CATSPGGNYGYTF. CDR3 bases: TGTGCCACCAGCCCCGGGGGCAACTATGGCTACACCTTC.

The CDR3 DNA is TGTGCCAGCAGCTCACTTACAGGGGCGCTGGGGGAGACCCAGTACTTC. Protein product: CASSSLTGALGETQYF. V is TRBV5-6 and J is TRBJ2-5, with 7 positions matching TRBD1. V trimming: 3 bases; J trimming: 5 bases; junction bases outside the gene matches: 13. Looked up from germline, CDR1 is SGHDT and CDR2 is YYEEEE. The CDR3 covers 16 residues.

This clone has a single count. The chain carries TRBV4-1 and TRBJ1-3; D gene ambiguous. The ends were cut back, 0 bases at V and 4 bases at J, with 22 bases in the middle. The CDR3 runs to 19 residues. The germline V gene encodes CDR1 MGHRA and CDR2 YSYEKL. DNA for the CDR3: TGCGCCAGCAGCCAAGATGGACGTCCGATTCCCTCCCCCGGAAACACCATATATTTT. Encoded protein: CASSQDGRPIPSPGNTIYF.

V and J are TRBV4-1 and TRBJ2-6; TRBD1 aligns across 8 bases. Germline V gene lookup returns CDR1 MGHRA and CDR2 YSYEKL. This CDR3 has 18 amino acids. V shed 5 bases, J shed 0 bases, and the junction held 9 bases outside the gene matches. The CDR3, as DNA: TGCGCCAGCAGCTACACCGGGACAGGCAACTCTGGGGCCAACGTCCTGACTTTC. As protein: CASSYTGTGNSGANVLTF.

This chain joins TRBV21-1 and TRBJ1-5; TRBD1 is the table's D call, not checked against the DNA. TRBV21-1 is a pseudogene locus. The CDR3 is made up of 15 amino acids. The CDR3 loop reads CASSNPTGEHQPQHF. CDR3 bases: TGTGCCAGCAGCAACCCGACAGGGGAGCATCAGCCCCAGCATTTT.

The V gene is TRBV28, the J gene TRBJ1-6; TRBD1 matches 7 bases. Germline CDR1 is MDHEN and CDR2 is SYDVKM. Trimming at V came to 10 bases and at J to 11 bases, leaving 8 bases not matched to a gene. The CDR3 runs to 12 residues. DNA of the CDR3: TGTGCCATCCACGACAGGGTGGCACCCCTCCACTTT. This translates into CAIHDRVAPLHF.

V usage is TRBV5-1 and J usage is TRBJ2-2, with 10 positions matching TRBD1. With V trimmed by 4 bases and J by 5 bases, 2 bases remained unmatched. This CDR3 contains 14 residues. Per the germline V gene, CDR1 is SGHRS and CDR2 is YFSETQ. The CDR3 DNA reads as TGCGCCAGCAGCGGGACAGGGGAAACCGGGGAGCTGTTTTTT. The encoded protein is CASSGTGETGELFF.

Only one count was recorded for this clone. The chain employs TRBV7-2 and TRBJ2-1; 14 bases are shared with TRBD2. Germline V gene sequence: CDR1 SGHTA, CDR2 FQGNSA. J gave up 5 bases and V 5 bases, and 14 bases lay outside the gene matches. The CDR3 covers 19 residues. The CDR3 reads CASSKMIGTSGGTDNEQFF. The DNA for the CDR3 is TGTGCCAGCAGCAAAATGATCGGGACTAGCGGGGGCACTGACAATGAGCAGTTCTTC.

The chain uses TRBV4-1 and TRBJ1-1; tentative D call: TRBD1 (5 bases). V lost 2 bases, J lost 5 bases, and 18 bases lay in between. The germline CDR1 and CDR2 sequences are MGHRA and YSYEKL. CDR3 size: 16 residues. CDR3 region: CASSQLYRGSHTEAFF. The CDR3 coding sequence is TGCGCCAGCAGCCAATTATACCGGGGCTCCCATACTGAAGCTTTCTTT.

The chain employs TRBV18 and TRBJ1-2; D is unclear. This CDR3 contains 14 residues. From germline, CDR1 is KGHSH and CDR2 LQKENI. V gave up 3 bases and J gave up 4 bases, with 12 bases separating them. The CDR3 nucleotides are TGTGCCAGCTCACCGGATCGGAGTGGCTATGGCTACACCTTC. Protein: CASSPDRSGYGYTF.

The rearrangement joins TRBV30 to TRBJ1-1; maybe TRBD1 (5 bases). V lost 5 bases and J 1 base, leaving 11 bases between the germline ends. This CDR3 is built from 13 residues. The V gene's germline CDR1 is GTSNPN and CDR2 SVGIG (reference sequence). CDR3 loop: CAWVDSWNTEAFF. The DNA for the CDR3 is TGTGCCTGGGTAGACAGCTGGAACACTGAAGCTTTCTTT.

This clone was seen just once. The chain is built from TRBV7-2 and TRBJ1-2; TRBD1 agrees at 10 bases. The V segment lost 5 bases and the J segment 5 bases; nucleotides outside the gene matches: 8. The germline gives CDR1 SGHTA, CDR2 FQGNSA. The CDR3 is made up of 15 amino acids. This chain's CDR3 is CASSQAGQGMYGYTF. Here the CDR3 DNA reads TGTGCCAGCAGCCAAGCGGGACAGGGGATGTATGGCTACACCTTC. Full variable domain (rest looked up from reference TRBV7-2 and TRBJ1-2): GAGVSQSPSNKVTEKGKDVELRCDPISGHTALYWYRQSLGQGLEFLIYFQGNSAPDKSGLPSDRFSAERTGGSVSTLTIQRTQQEDSAVYLCASSQAGQGMYGYTFGSGTRLTVV.

This chain joins TRBV27 and TRBJ1-2, with 7 bases fitting TRBD1. From germline, CDR1 is MNHEY and CDR2 SMNVEV (reference sequence). CDR3 length equals 14 residues. V trimming: 5 bases; J trimming: 4 bases; junction bases outside the gene matches: 7. The CDR3 loop is CASSPNDRVYGYTF. CDR3 bases: TGTGCCAGCAGTCCTAACGACAGGGTCTATGGCTACACCTTC.

The chain recombines TRBV19 with TRBJ2-7; TRBD1 matches at 8 bases. Germline V gene sequence: CDR1 LNHDA, CDR2 SQIVND (reference sequence). V was pared by 3 bases and J by 7 bases, with 11 bases of the junction left unmatched. CDR3 length: 15 amino acids. CDR3 in amino acids: CASSIRGQGAREQYF. In DNA form, the CDR3 reads TGTGCCAGTAGTATTCGAGGTCAGGGGGCTCGGGAGCAGTACTTC.

V and J are TRBV19 and TRBJ1-1; D not resolved. V was clipped by 7 bases and J by 1 base, with 7 bases between them. This CDR3 region has 12 residues. Germline V gene lookup returns CDR1 LNHDA and CDR2 SQIVND (reference sequence). The CDR3 nucleotides are TGTGCCAGTATATTGGGGAACACTGAAGCTTTCTTT. Translated, it gives CASILGNTEAFF.

The chain links TRBV5-1 to TRBJ1-1, with 11 bases lining up with TRBD1. The V gene's germline CDR1 is SGHRS and CDR2 YFSETQ. This CDR3 has 21 residues. J lost 1 base, V lost 2 bases, and 19 bases had no gene match. CDR3 amino acids: CASSFQGSEGQGVWWNTEAFF. CDR3 nucleotides: TGCGCCAGCAGCTTTCAGGGGTCTGAGGGACAGGGGGTTTGGTGGAACACTGAAGCTTTCTTT.

V usage is TRBV7-3 and J usage is TRBJ1-6, with TRBD1 matching over 11 bases. Germline values: CDR1 SGHTA, CDR2 FQGTGA. The CDR3 is 15 residues long. Germline trimming cut 3 bases from V and 7 bases from J; bases unmatched to any gene: 2. CDR3 nucleotide sequence: TGTGCCAGCAGCTTTGGGACAGGGGGAAATTCACCCCTCCACTTT. Translating gives CASSFGTGGNSPLHF.

The V and J genes are TRBV19 and TRBJ2-7; D might be TRBD1 (5 bases). V was cut by 3 bases and J by 3 bases, with 15 bases left in between. In germline, CDR1 is LNHDA, CDR2 SQIVND (reference sequence). CDR3 length: 15 amino acids. The CDR3 loop is CASSMGQGLVYEQYF. CDR3 DNA: TGTGCCAGTAGTATGGGTCAGGGCCTGGTCTACGAGCAGTACTTC.

The chain joins TRBV21-1 to TRBJ1-2; the D call TRBD1 from the table was never checked on the DNA. TRBV21-1 is an annotated pseudogene. The CDR3 contains 17 residues. This CDR3 is CASSKRQGPRYRFGYTF. The CDR3 DNA reads as TGTGCCAGCAGCAAACGGCAGGGGCCTCGTTATCGATTTGGCTACACCTTC.

The rearrangement links TRBV7-6 to TRBJ2-7, with TRBD1 matching 8 bases. V dropped 4 bases and J dropped 2; count of bases not matched to a gene: 7. Per the germline V gene, CDR1 is SGHVS and CDR2 is FNYEAQ. This CDR3 region has 15 residues. The chain's CDR3 is CASSSAGTGTYEQYF. The CDR3 region has the DNA TGTGCCAGCAGCTCAGCCGGGACAGGCACCTACGAGCAGTACTTC.

This clone is a singleton in its sample. V usage is TRBV3-1 (or the pseudogene TRBV3-2) and J usage is TRBJ2-7; 9 positions match TRBD1. The CDR3 length is 14 residues. Germline V gene sequence: CDR1 LGHDT, CDR2 YNNKEL (reference sequence). V lost 3 bases to trimming and J lost 5 bases; unmatched junction nucleotides: 5. The CDR3 loop is CASSHWDRVHEQYF. The CDR3 DNA reads as TGTGCCAGCAGCCACTGGGACAGGGTCCACGAGCAGTACTTC.

This chain links TRBV7-2 with TRBJ2-7; 9 bases match TRBD1. Trimming at V came to 7 bases and at J to 6 bases, leaving 7 bases not matched to a gene. The CDR3 has 13 residues. Germline V CDR1 and CDR2: SGHTA, FQGNSA. CDR3 DNA sequence: TGTGCCAGCACCTCCGGGACAGGGTTCGAGCAGTACTTC. Residues: CASTSGTGFEQYF.

The rearrangement uses TRBV18 and TRBJ1-4; 9 bases are a match to TRBD1. Trimming cost V 4 bases and J 3 bases; bases outside gene matches: 9. The CDR3 runs to 17 residues. Germline V gene sequence: CDR1 KGHSH, CDR2 LQKENI. CDR3 coding DNA: TGTGCCAGCTCACGTAGCGGACAGGGGATCTCTAATGAAAAACTGTTTTTT. Translating it yields CASSRSGQGISNEKLFF.

The CDR3 bases are TGTGCCATCAGTGACGTGACTATCCGAGAGACCCAGTACTTC. This gives the protein CAISDVTIRETQYF. The chain recombines TRBV10-3 with TRBJ2-5; D may be TRBD2 (5 bases). This CDR3 has 14 residues. Looked up from germline, CDR1 is ENHRY and CDR2 is SYGVKD. Trimming shortened V by 3 bases and J by 4 bases, and 12 bases separated the two germline ends.

This clone was observed a single time. This chain joins TRBV10-3 and TRBJ1-1; TRBD1 agrees at 8 bases. Germline lookup yields CDR1 ENHRY and CDR2 SYGVKD. With 6 bases clipped from V and 8 bases from J, the junction kept 2 bases outside the gene matches. The CDR3 spans 11 residues. The CDR3 spells CAISRGQEAFF. CDR3 DNA: TGTGCCATCAGCAGGGGGCAGGAAGCTTTCTTT.

The gene calls are TRBV7-2 and TRBJ2-1, with 8 nucleotides matching TRBD2. The junction had 6 bases not matched to a gene; V was cut back by 8 bases and J by 0 bases. Germline CDR1 reads SGHTA; CDR2 reads FQGNSA. CDR3 length: 15 amino acids. This chain's CDR3 is CASSTSGGSYNEQFF. The CDR3 bases are TGTGCCAGCTCGACGAGCGGGGGCTCCTACAATGAGCAGTTCTTC.

This chain joins TRBV19 and TRBJ1-5; 9 bases are shared with TRBD1. Germline CDR1 and CDR2: LNHDA and SQIVND (reference sequence). The trim removed 3 bases at V and 5 bases at J, leaving 8 bases unmatched. CDR3 length: 16 residues. In DNA form, the CDR3 reads TGTGCCAGTAGTATTGGACAGGGGAGGGTCGATCAGCCCCAGCATTTT. It yields the protein CASSIGQGRVDQPQHF. The full variable domain, its missing parts supplied by reference TRBV19 and TRBJ1-5, is DGGITQSPKYLFRKEGQNVTLSCEQNLNHDAMYWYRQDPGQGLRLIYYSQIVNDFQKGDIAEGYSVSREKKESFPLTVTSAQKNPTAFYLCASSIGQGRVDQPQHFGDGTRLSIL.

This clone was detected only once. The CDR3 sequence: CSVFPGQSMNTEAFF. CDR3 nucleotide sequence: TGCAGCGTTTTTCCGGGACAGTCTATGAACACTGAAGCTTTCTTT. The chain employs TRBV29-1 and TRBJ1-1; 7 bases agree with TRBD1. From germline, CDR1 is SQVTM and CDR2 ANQGSEA. CDR3 length equals 15 residues. After removal of 5 bases from V and 0 bases from J, the junction contained 9 bases not matched to a gene.

A few counts support this clone. V usage is TRBV10-3 and J usage is TRBJ1-6; the D is unclear. The germline V gene encodes CDR1 ENHRY and CDR2 SYGVKD. V dropped 4 bases and J dropped 5 bases, with 6 bases sitting between them. CDR3 size: 13 residues. CDR3 in amino acids: CAISGGNNSPLHF. In nucleotides, the CDR3 is TGTGCCATCAGTGGGGGAAATAATTCACCCCTCCACTTT.